Reported below is one T cell receptor beta chain. This same CDR3 is encoded by further DNA sequences in the sample. These data are taken from a study of blood T cell repertoires in COVID-19. This CDR3 has 16 residues. Per germline, CDR1 KGHDR and CDR2 SFDVKD. V lost 3 bases and J lost 0, with 11 bases in between. Some clones are missing from TCRdb's copy, which holds only in-frame ones; the method was immunoSEQ multiplex PCR. Altogether tens of thousands of clones are present, more than 70% being singletons, with the ten largest covering about 6.7%. This TCR came from a human donor in a cohort sampled during active COVID-19. Material for sequencing was peripheral blood. The chain recombines TRBV24-1 with TRBJ2-1; D may be TRBD2 (6 bases). The CDR3 spells CATSDPRGSSYNEQFF. The CDR3 DNA follows: TGTGCCACCAGTGATCCGCGGGGAAGCTCCTACAATGAGCAGTTCTTC.